The subject of this entry is one T cell receptor beta chain. Its antigen is not identified. These data are taken from a study of tumor-infiltrating lymphocytes in primary liver carcinoma. Study summary: Donors had hepatocellular carcinoma or combined HCC and intrahepatic cholangiocarcinoma.

The researchers obtained blood RNA from unsorted whole blood and also extracted germline DNA. Starting material of 450 to 550 ng total RNA yielded TCR beta cDNA via a constant-region primer. Libraries for TCR beta were built through three nested multiplex PCR rounds, which together made up a slightly modified ARM-PCR procedure. For roughly 10 cycles apiece, the opening two PCR rounds ran with TRBV1-TRBV30 forward primers and a C-beta reverse primer. TCRdb itself ran the multiplex PCR reads through MiXCR, one entry per CDR3 protein. The table includes hundreds of thousands of distinct CDR3 sequences, more than 55% detected once. General observations from the study: Tumor top-250-clone fractions significantly exceeded those of blood (p = 0.039). Comparison of CD4+ and CD8+ repertoires was precluded by bulk unsorted samples.

This CDR3 is 16 amino acids long. Germline CDR1 is PRHDT and CDR2 is FYEKMQ (reference sequence). V shed 4 bases, J shed 8 bases, and the junction held 14 bases outside the gene matches. This receptor was obtained from a woman younger than 45 with primary liver carcinoma and hepatitis B virus infection. V is TRBV13 and J is TRBJ2-1; the match to TRBD2 covers 7 bases. The sequenced sample was peripheral blood. CDR3 DNA: TGTGCCAGCAGCTCACGCGGGAGTCTGGTAGGGGATGAGCAGTTCTTC. Its protein product is CASSSRGSLVGDEQFF.